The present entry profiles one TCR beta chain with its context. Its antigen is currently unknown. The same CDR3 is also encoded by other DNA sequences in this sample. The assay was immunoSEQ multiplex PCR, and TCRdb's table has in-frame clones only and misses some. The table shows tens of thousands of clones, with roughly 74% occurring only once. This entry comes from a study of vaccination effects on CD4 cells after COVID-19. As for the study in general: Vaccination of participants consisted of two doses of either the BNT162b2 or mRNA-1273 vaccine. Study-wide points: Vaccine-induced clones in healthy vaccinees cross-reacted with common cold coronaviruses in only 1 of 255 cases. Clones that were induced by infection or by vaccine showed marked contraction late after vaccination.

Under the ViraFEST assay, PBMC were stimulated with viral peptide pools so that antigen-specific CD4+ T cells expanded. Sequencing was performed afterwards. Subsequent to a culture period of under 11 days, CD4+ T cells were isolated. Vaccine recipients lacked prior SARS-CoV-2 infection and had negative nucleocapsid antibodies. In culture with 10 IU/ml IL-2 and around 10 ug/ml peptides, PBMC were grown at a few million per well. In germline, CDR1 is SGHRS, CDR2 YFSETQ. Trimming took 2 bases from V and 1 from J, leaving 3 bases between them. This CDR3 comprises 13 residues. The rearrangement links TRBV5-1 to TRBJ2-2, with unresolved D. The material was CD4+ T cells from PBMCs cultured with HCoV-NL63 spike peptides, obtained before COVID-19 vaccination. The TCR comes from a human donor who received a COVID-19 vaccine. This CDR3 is CASSLLNTGELFF. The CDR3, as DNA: TGCGCCAGCAGCTTATTGAACACCGGGGAGCTGTTTTTT.